One and the same sample provided the 8 T cell receptor beta chains below, sequenced in a study of T cell responses to AZD1222 COVID-19 vaccine. Libraries were prepared by immunoSEQ multiplex PCR; TCRdb keeps only in-frame clonotypes and omits some of them. The sample gives about 150,000 clones, approximately 90% of which show up once; about 1% is in the top ten. Sequenced material: peripheral blood, taken 28 days after the second AZD1222 dose. These receptors were obtained from an adult who received the AZD1222 COVID-19 vaccine.

V usage is TRBV27 and J usage is TRBJ2-5; tentative D call: TRBD2 (7 bases). Trimming took 6 bases from V and 2 from J, leaving 19 bases between them. The germline gives CDR1 MNHEY, CDR2 SMNVEV (reference sequence). The CDR3 loop spans 16 amino acids. In nucleotides, the CDR3 is TGTGCCAGCAGCCCCTTCGGGGGGCGAGATCAAGAGACCCAGTACTTC. Translation gives CASSPFGGRDQETQYF.

This chain joins TRBV6-5 and TRBJ1-1; D possibly corresponds to TRBD1 (6 bases). The CDR3 contains 14 residues. Germline V gene lookup returns CDR1 MNHEY and CDR2 SVGAGI. Trimming took 2 bases from V and 10 from J, leaving 17 bases between them. Here the CDR3 reads CASSYALGGPGAFF. CDR3 coding DNA: TGTGCCAGCAGTTACGCCCTGGGGGGGCCAGGAGCTTTCTTT.

This rearrangement joins TRBV19 to TRBJ1-1; possible D gene TRBD1, 6 bases. In germline, CDR1 is LNHDA, CDR2 SQIVND (reference sequence). This CDR3 is built from 15 residues. V was clipped by 9 bases and J by 4 bases, with 21 bases between them. In DNA, the CDR3 is TGTGCCAGCAAACAGGGCGGGGGCGTGGGCACTGAAGCTTTCTTT. Its protein is CASKQGGGVGTEAFF.

The chain couples TRBV5-1 to TRBJ1-6, with 9 bases fitting TRBD1. The CDR3 spans 13 residues. V gave up 6 bases and J gave up 7 bases; unmatched junction bases: 2. Germline V gene sequence: CDR1 SGHRS, CDR2 YFSETQ. The CDR3 DNA reads TGCGCCAGCAACACAGGGGGCAATTCACCCCTCCACTTT. Protein: CASNTGGNSPLHF.

CDR3 sequence: CASSFSRYEQYF. DNA for the CDR3: TGTGCCAGCAGTTTTTCGCGGTACGAGCAGTACTTC. The J gene is TRBJ2-7, the V gene TRBV12-3 or TRBV12-4; D remains unclear. This CDR3 region has 12 residues. Trimming shortened V by 3 bases and J by 4 bases, and 7 bases separated the two germline ends.

This chain links TRBV19 with TRBJ2-7; 7 nucleotides line up with TRBD2. CDR1 LNHDA and CDR2 SQIVND come from the germline V gene (reference sequence). The V segment lost 3 bases and the J segment 2 bases; nucleotides outside the gene matches: 4. CDR3 length: 14 residues. The CDR3 sequence: CASSMGGFPYEQYF. The CDR3, as DNA: TGTGCCAGTAGTATGGGAGGGTTTCCCTACGAGCAGTACTTC.

This chain joins TRBV9 and TRBJ1-2, with 10 bases fitting TRBD1. The germline CDR1 and CDR2 sequences are SGDLS and YYNGEE. J lost 8 bases, V lost 4 bases, and 14 bases had no gene match. The CDR3 spans 16 residues. The CDR3 DNA is TGTGCCAGCAGCCAGGGACAGGGGACTATAATAAGGGGCTACACCTTC. As protein: CASSQGQGTIIRGYTF.

As regards this clone: An end of the junction differs from the germline gene, which may be a read error. Other DNA sequences in the same sample also yield this CDR3. J is TRBJ1-1 and V is TRBV24-1; 10 positions agree with TRBD1. The CDR3 contains 16 residues. Per the germline V gene, CDR1 is KGHDR and CDR2 is SFDVKD. CDR3 region: CATSDLRTGGVTEAFF. DNA for the CDR3: TGCGCCACCAGTGATCTACGGACAGGGGGTGTCACTGAAGCTTTCTTT.